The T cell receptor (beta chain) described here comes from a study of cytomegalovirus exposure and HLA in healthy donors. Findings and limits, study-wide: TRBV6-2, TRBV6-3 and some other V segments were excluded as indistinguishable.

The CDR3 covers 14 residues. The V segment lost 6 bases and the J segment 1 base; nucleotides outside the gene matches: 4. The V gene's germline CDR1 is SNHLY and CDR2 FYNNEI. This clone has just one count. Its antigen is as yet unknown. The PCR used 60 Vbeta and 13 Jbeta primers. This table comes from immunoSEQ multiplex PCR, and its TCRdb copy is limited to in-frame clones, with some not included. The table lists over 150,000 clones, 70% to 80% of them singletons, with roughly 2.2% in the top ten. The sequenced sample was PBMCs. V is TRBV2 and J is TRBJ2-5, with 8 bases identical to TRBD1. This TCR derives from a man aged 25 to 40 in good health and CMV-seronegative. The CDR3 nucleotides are TGTGCCAGCAGCCAACAGGGGGTCCAAGAGACCCAGTACTTC. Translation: CASSQQGVQETQYF.